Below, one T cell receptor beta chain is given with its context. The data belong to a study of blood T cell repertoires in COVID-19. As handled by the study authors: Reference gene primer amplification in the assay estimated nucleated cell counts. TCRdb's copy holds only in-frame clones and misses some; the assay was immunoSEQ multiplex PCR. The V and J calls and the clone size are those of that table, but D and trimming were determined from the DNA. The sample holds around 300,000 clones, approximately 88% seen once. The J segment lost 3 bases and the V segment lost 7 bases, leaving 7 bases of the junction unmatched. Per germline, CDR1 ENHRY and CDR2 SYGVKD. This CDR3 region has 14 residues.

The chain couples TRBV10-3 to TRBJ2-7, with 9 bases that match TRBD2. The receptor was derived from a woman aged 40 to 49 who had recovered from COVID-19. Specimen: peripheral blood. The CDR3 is CAINSQAGGYEQYF. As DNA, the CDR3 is TGTGCCATCAATTCTCAAGCGGGAGGCTACGAGCAGTACTTC.